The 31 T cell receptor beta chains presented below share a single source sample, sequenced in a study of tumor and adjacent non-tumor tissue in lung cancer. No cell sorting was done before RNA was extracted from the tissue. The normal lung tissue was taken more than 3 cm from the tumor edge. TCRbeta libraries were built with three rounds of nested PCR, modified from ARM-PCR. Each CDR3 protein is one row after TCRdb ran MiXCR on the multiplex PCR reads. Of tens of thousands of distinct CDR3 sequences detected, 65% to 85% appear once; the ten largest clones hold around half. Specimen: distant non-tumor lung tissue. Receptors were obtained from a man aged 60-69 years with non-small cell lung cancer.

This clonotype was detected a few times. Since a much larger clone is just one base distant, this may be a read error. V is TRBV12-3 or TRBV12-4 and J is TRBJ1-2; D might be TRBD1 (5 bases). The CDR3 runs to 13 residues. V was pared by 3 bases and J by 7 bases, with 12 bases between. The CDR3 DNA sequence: TGTGCCAGCAGTTTTGGACGGGGCGGTGGCTACACCTTC. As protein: CASSFGRGGGYTF.

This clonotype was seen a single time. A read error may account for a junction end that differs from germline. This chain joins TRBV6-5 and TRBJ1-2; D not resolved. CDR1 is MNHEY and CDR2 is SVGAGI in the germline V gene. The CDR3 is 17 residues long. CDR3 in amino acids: CVSSYKGRSTLYYVYTF. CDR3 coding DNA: TGTGTCAGCAGTTACAAGGGCAGGTCCACTCTCTACTATGTCTACACCTTC.

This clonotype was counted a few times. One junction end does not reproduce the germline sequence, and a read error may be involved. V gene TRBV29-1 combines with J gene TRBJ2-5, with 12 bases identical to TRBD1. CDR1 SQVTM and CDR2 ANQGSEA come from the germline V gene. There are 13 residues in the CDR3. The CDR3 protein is CSLGQGAGETRYF. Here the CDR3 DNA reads TGCAGCTTGGGACAGGGGGCAGGAGAGACCCGGTACTTC.

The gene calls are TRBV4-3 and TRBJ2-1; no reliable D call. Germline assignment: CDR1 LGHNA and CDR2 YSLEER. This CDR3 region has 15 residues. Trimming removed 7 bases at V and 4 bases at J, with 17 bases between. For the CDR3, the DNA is TGCGCCAGCATCCCGCATGGGGTAAAATACAATGAGCAGTTCTTC. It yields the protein CASIPHGVKYNEQFF.

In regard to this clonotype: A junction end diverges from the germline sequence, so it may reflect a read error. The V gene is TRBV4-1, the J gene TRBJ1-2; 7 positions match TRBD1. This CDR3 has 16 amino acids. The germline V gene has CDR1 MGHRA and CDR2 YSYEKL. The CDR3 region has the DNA TGCACCAGCAGACTAAGTATAGGGGGCAGTGTCTATGGCTACACCTTC. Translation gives CTSRLSIGGSVYGYTF.

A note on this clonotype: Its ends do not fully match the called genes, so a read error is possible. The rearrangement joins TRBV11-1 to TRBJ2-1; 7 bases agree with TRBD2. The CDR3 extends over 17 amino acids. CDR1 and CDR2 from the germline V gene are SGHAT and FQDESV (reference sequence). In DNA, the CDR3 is TGTGCTAGCAGCTTATCTCGGCTATCGGGAGGCGACAATGAGCAGTTCTTC. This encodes CASSLSRLSGGDNEQFF.

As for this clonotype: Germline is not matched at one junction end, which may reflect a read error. The CDR3 bases are TGTGCCACCAGCAGACCAGCAGGGAACACTGAAGTTTTCTTT. Protein sequence: CATSRPAGNTEVFF. V and J are TRBV15 and TRBJ1-1, with D maybe TRBD1 (5 bases). The CDR3 has 14 residues. Germline V lookup: CDR1 LNHNV, CDR2 YYDKDF (reference sequence).

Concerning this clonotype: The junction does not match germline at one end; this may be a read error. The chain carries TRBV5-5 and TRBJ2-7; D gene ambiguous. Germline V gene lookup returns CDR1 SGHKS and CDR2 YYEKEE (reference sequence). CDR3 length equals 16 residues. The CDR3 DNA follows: TGTGCCAGCAGCTTGGCCGTAGCAGCAGAGTCCTACAAGCAGTACTTC. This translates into CASSLAVAAESYKQYF.

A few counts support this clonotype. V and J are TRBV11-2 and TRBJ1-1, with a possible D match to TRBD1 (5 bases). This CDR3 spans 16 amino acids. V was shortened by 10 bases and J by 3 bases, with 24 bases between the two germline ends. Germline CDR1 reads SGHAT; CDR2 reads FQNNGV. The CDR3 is CANGLGTVVRDTEAFF. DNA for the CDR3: TGTGCCAACGGCTTAGGGACGGTTGTGAGGGACACTGAAGCTTTCTTT.

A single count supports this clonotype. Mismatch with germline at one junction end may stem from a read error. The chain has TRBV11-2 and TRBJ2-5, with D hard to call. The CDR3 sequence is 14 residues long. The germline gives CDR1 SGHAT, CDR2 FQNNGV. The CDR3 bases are TGTGCCAGCAGTTCCTGGCAGGTTCTGGAGACCCAGCACTTC. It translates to CASSSWQVLETQHF.

The CDR3 loop reads CASSPFGGGSNNEQFF. CDR3 DNA sequence: TGTGCCAGCAGCCCGTTCGGGGGAGGGAGCAACAATGAGCAGTTCTTC. The V gene is TRBV11-2, the J gene TRBJ2-1; 7 bases agree with TRBD2. This CDR3 contains 16 residues. The germline CDR1 and CDR2 sequences are SGHAT and FQNNGV. V lost 5 bases and J lost 5; bases outside the gene matches: 12.

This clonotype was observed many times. In DNA form, the CDR3 reads TGTGCCACCCGGGACAGCAACGAGCAGTACTTC. Translation: CATRDSNEQYF. The gene calls are TRBV24-1 and TRBJ2-7; 7 nucleotides align to TRBD1. Per germline, CDR1 KGHDR and CDR2 SFDVKD. The V gene end was trimmed by 9 bases and the J gene end by 5 bases; junction bases not matched to a gene: 3. The CDR3 is 11 amino acids.

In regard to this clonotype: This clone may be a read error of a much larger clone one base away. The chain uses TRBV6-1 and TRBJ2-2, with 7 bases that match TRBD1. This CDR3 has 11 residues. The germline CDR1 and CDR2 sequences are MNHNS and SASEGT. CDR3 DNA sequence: TGTGCCGGCAGGGGGTCCGGGGAGCTGTTTTTT. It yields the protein CAGRGSGELFF.

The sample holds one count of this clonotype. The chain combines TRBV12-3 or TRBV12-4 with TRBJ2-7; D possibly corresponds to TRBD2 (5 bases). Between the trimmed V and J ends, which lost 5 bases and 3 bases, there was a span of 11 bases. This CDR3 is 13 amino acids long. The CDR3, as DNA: TGTGCCAGCAGTGGCCCCGGGGACTACGAGCAGTACTTC. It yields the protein CASSGPGDYEQYF.

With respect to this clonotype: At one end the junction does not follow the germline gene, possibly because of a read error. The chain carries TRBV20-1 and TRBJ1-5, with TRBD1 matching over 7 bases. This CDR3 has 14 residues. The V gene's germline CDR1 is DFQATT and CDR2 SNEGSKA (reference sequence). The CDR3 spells CSAKSTGVDQPQHF. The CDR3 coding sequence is TGCAGTGCTAAGTCTACAGGGGTTGATCAGCCACAGCATTTT.

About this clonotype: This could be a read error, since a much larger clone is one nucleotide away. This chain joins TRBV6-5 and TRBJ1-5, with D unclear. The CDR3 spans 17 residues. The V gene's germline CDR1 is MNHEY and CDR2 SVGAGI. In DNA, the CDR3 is TGTGCCAGCAGTTACTCCCTGGACCTCGTAAAAGGGTGGCCCCAGCGTTTT. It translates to CASSYSLDLVKGWPQRF.

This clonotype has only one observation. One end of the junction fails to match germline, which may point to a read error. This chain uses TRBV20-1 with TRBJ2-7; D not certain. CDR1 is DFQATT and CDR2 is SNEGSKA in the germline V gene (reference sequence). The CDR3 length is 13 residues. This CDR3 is CGASGQPLYEQYF. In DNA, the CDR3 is TGCGGTGCTAGTGGCCAGCCACTCTACGAGCAGTACTTC.

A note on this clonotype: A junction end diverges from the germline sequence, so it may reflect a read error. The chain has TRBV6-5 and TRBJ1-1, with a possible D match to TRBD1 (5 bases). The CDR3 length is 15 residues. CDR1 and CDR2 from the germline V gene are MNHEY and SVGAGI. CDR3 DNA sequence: TGTGCCAACAGTCCCTTTACGGCGGGGCACACTGAATCTTTCTTT. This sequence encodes CANSPFTAGHTESFF.

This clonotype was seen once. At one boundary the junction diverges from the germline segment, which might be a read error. Written as DNA, the CDR3 is TGTGTCAGCAGTTCCACTAGCTTGTCCTACAATGAGCAGTTCTTC. It specifies CVSSSTSLSYNEQFF. V is TRBV11-3 and J is TRBJ2-1; D is perhaps TRBD2 (6 bases). The germline CDR1 and CDR2 sequences are SGHNT and YENEEA. This CDR3 spans 15 amino acids.

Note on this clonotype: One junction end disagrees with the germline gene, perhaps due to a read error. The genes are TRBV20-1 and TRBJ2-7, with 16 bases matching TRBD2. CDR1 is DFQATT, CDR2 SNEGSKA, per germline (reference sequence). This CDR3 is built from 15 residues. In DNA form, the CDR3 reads TGTAGTGCTGGGGGACTAGCGGGAGGGGAACACGAACAGTATTTC. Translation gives CSAGGLAGGEHEQYF.

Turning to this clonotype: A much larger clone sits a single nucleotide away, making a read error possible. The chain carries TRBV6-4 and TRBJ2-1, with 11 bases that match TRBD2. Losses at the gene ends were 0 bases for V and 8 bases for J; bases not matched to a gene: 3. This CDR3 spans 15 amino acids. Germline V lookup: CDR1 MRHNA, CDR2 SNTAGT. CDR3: CASSDSSGRADEQFF. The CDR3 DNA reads TGTGCCAGCAGTGACTCTAGCGGGAGGGCCGATGAGCAGTTCTTC.

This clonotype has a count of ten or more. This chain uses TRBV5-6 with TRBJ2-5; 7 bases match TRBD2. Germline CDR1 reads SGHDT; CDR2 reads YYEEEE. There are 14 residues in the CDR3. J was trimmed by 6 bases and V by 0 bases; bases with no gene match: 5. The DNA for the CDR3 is TGTGCCAGCAGCTTGGCAGCGGGGAAAAAGACCCAGTACTTC. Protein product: CASSLAAGKKTQYF.

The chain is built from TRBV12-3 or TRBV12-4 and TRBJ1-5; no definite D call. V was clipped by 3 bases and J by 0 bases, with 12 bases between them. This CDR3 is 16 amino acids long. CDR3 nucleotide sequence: TGTGCCAGCAGTTTCTGGACTGCGAATAGCAATCAGCCCCAGCATTTT. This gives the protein CASSFWTANSNQPQHF.

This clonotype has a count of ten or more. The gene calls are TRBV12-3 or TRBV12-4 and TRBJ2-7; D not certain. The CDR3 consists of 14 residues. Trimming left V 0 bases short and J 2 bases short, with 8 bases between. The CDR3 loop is CASSLAGLAYEQYF. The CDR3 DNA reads TGTGCCAGCAGTTTAGCTGGCCTGGCCTACGAGCAGTACTTC.

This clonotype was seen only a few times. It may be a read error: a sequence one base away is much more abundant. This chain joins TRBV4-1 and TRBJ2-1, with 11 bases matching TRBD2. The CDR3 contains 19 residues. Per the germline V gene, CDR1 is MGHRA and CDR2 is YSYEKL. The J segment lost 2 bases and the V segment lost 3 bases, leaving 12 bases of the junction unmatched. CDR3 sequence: CASSQSPLAGGCTYNEQFF. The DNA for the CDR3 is TGCGCCAGCAGCCAGTCACCCCTAGCGGGAGGATGTACCTACAATGAGCAGTTCTTC.

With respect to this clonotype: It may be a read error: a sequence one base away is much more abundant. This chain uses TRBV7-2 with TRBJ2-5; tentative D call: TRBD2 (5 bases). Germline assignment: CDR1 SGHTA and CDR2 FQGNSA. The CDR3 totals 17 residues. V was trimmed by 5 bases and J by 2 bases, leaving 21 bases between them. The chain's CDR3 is CASSPRGGPGKQETQYF. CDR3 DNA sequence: TGTGCCAGCAGCCCCCGCGGCGGACCGGGAAAGCAAGAGACCCAGTACTTC.

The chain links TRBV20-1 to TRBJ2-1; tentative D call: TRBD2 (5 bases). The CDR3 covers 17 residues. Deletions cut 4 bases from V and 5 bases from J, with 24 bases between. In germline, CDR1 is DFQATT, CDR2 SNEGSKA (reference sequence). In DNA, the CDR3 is TGCAGTGCTATCGGGATTAGCGTGACCTACACCAACAATGAGCAGTTCTTC. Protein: CSAIGISVTYTNNEQFF.

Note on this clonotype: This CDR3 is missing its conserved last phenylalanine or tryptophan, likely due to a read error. CDR3: CASSLVRFNSPLHY. CDR3 DNA sequence: TGTGCCAGCAGCTTAGTGCGGTTTAATTCACCCCTCCACTAT. The chain carries TRBV7-2 and TRBJ1-6; D call uncertain. The CDR3 runs to 14 residues. CDR1 is SGHTA, CDR2 FQGNSA, per germline. V lost 1 base, J lost 6 bases, and 7 bases lay in between.

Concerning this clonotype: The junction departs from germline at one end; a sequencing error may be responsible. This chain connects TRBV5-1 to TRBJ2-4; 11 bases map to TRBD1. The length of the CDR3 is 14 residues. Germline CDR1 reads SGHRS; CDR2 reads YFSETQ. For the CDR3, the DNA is TGCGCCAGCAGCTCCGGGACAGGGGGGGACATTCAGTATTTC. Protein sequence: CASSSGTGGDIQYF.

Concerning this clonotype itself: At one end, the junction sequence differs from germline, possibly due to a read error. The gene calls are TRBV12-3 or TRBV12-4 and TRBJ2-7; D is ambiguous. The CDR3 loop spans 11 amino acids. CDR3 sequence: CASRRNYGQYF. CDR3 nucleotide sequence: TGTGCCAGCAGGAGAAACTACGGGCAGTACTTC.

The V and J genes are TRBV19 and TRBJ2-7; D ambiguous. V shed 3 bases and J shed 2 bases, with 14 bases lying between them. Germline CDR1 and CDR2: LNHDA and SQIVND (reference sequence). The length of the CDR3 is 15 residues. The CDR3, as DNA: TGTGCCAGTAGTATTGGTAGTGCAAGACCCTACGAGCAGTACTTC. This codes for CASSIGSARPYEQYF.